The sequence of this T cell receptor (beta chain) was determined in a study of cytomegalovirus exposure and HLA in healthy donors. The CDR3 runs to 13 residues. Germline-derived CDR1 and CDR2 are MNHNS and SASEGT. V gave up 6 bases and J gave up 7 bases; unmatched junction bases: 3. Concerning this clone itself: What it binds is unknown.

Study-wide findings and caveats: The authors listed 150 or so TCR beta chains as cytomegalovirus-associated. Most TCR sequences were rare, but some public TCRs occurred in many donors. Sequencing artifact likely explains a cluster of highly shared sequence variants.

PCR primers comprised 60 Vbeta and 13 Jbeta primers. Produced via immunoSEQ multiplex PCR; TCRdb's table is partial and in-frame only. The profile covers about 180,000 clones, with approximately 81% appearing a single time and about 2.2% taken by the ten largest. These donors, healthy bone marrow donors, were studied. This sequence joins TRBV6-1 and TRBJ2-2; TRBD1 aligns across 9 bases. Sequenced sample: PBMCs. The source of this sequence is a woman in her twenties or thirties in good health and CMV-seronegative. This chain's CDR3 is CASRGTGIGELFF. The CDR3 bases are TGTGCCAGCAGGGGGACAGGGATCGGGGAGCTGTTTTTT.